The source of this T cell receptor beta chain is a study of T-cell memory formation after mild COVID-19. TCRdb passed the 5' RACE reads through MiXCR, listing each CDR3 protein once. The repertoire holds a few hundred thousand distinct CDR3 sequences, with about 15% as singletons. This clonotype was seen more than once but under ten times. The CDR3 extends over 13 amino acids. Germline CDR1 SNHLY, CDR2 FYNNEI. V was cut by 3 bases and J by 7 bases, with 12 bases left in between. The receptor's source is a young man who had mild COVID-19 (a few samples of this study predate the infection). Cell type and time point are not known. J is TRBJ2-5 and V is TRBV2; no reliable D call. Input material: PBMCs or a T cell subset sorted from them (not recorded which). The DNA for the CDR3 is TGTGCCAGCAGTGAGGCCGGCCGAGGGACCCAGTACTTC. Translation gives CASSEAGRGTQYF.